One sample yielded the 20 T cell receptor beta chains listed below, sequenced in a study of PD-1 blockade in mismatch repair-deficient tumors (dated by TCRdb to about 2017). Libraries were made using the immunoSEQ multiplex PCR assay. TCRdb retrieved this table from immuneACCESS and kept in-frame rearrangements only. Not all clones are present; in checked studies, unresolved V genes account for under half, and no reason is known for the remainder. For this sample there are fewer than 50,000 clones; roughly 77% appear just once. The top ten hold roughly 22% of the sample. This specimen was peripheral blood, taken 4 weeks after starting pembrolizumab. The source of these receptors is an adult with mismatch repair-deficient cancer.

This chain links TRBV5-1 with TRBJ2-3; D remains unclear. Per the germline V gene, CDR1 is SGHRS and CDR2 is YFSETQ. Trimming cost V 2 bases and J 1 base, with 8 bases left between them. There are 14 residues in the CDR3. CDR3 nucleotides: TGCGCCAGCAGCTTAATTAGGGGCACAGATACGCAGTATTTT. Its translation is CASSLIRGTDTQYF.

This rearrangement joins TRBV15 to TRBJ1-5; TRBD1 matches 7 bases. The trim removed 7 bases at V and 1 base at J, leaving 7 bases unmatched. The CDR3 covers 15 residues. Looked up from germline, CDR1 is LNHNV and CDR2 is YYDKDF (reference sequence). Written as DNA, the CDR3 is TGTGCCACCACCGATACAGGGGCCAGCAATCAGCCCCAGCATTTT. This sequence encodes CATTDTGASNQPQHF.

Only a few counts were recorded for this clone. The V and J genes are TRBV21-1 and TRBJ1-5; the D segment call TRBD1 is taken from the table without a DNA check. TRBV21-1 is described as a pseudogene. The length of the CDR3 is 12 residues. The CDR3 here is CASRGTDQPQHF. For the CDR3, the DNA is TGTGCCAGCAGGGGGACAGACCAGCCCCAGCATTTT.

The chain has TRBV27 and TRBJ2-7; D is ambiguous. Germline-derived CDR1 and CDR2 are MNHEY and SMNVEV (reference sequence). Trimming took 6 bases from V and 1 from J, leaving 7 bases between them. CDR3 length equals 12 residues. The CDR3 DNA reads as TGTGCCAGCAGGTCCGGGTCCTACGAGCAGTACTTC. Its translation: CASRSGSYEQYF.

The chain employs TRBV6-1 and TRBJ1-4; 7 nucleotides agree with TRBD1. V shed 3 bases and J 7 bases; nucleotides not matched to a gene: 5. The CDR3 sequence is 14 residues long. Germline CDR1 and CDR2: MNHNS and SASEGT. The CDR3 region is CASSDLTGAEKLFF. CDR3 bases: TGTGCCAGCAGTGACTTAACAGGGGCTGAAAAACTGTTTTTT.

This chain uses TRBV12-5 with TRBJ1-2; D ambiguous. The germline gives CDR1 LGHNT, CDR2 FRNRAP. Trimming removed 2 bases from V and 5 bases from J, with 12 bases in between. This CDR3 is 14 amino acids long. CDR3 nucleotide sequence: TGTGCTAGTGGTTTGTCGCGGGATGGATATGGCTACACCTTC. Translation gives CASGLSRDGYGYTF.

A few counts support this clone. The genes are TRBV28 and TRBJ2-7; 7 positions match TRBD1. The J segment lost 5 bases and the V segment lost 2 bases, leaving 18 bases of the junction unmatched. The germline CDR1 and CDR2 sequences are MDHEN and SYDVKM. The CDR3 runs to 18 residues. CDR3 nucleotide sequence: TGTGCCAGCAGTTTACGGGACAGTGGCGTTTTTGGAGTCCACGAGCAGTACTTC. As protein: CASSLRDSGVFGVHEQYF.

This clone came up once. The CDR3 region is CASSLLQGAGEKLFF. In DNA, the CDR3 is TGTGCCAGCAGTCTCCTACAGGGGGCAGGTGAAAAACTGTTTTTT. The V and J genes are TRBV28 and TRBJ1-4; 9 positions match TRBD1. V lost 5 bases and J lost 7; bases outside the gene matches: 8. The CDR3 runs 15 residues. In germline, CDR1 is MDHEN, CDR2 SYDVKM.

The chain joins TRBV19 to TRBJ2-3, with D perhaps TRBD1 (7 bases). This CDR3 spans 16 amino acids. Germline loops: CDR1 LNHDA, CDR2 SQIVND (reference sequence). Trimming cost V 2 bases and J 3 bases, with 15 bases left between them. In DNA form, the CDR3 reads TGTGCCAGTAGTATACAGGAGGGGGCATCGACAGATACGCAGTATTTT. Its protein is CASSIQEGASTDTQYF.

This chain connects TRBV27 to TRBJ1-5; no reliable D call. Germline lookup yields CDR1 MNHEY and CDR2 SMNVEV (reference sequence). The CDR3 is made up of 14 amino acids. V was pared by 1 base and J by 2 bases, with 6 bases between. The CDR3 reads CASSLFRGNQPQHF. The CDR3 DNA is TGTGCCAGCAGTTTATTCCGGGGCAATCAGCCCCAGCATTTT.

The chain carries TRBV19 and TRBJ2-1; the D gene is possibly TRBD1 (5 bases). Germline assignment: CDR1 LNHDA and CDR2 SQIVND (reference sequence). This CDR3 comprises 12 residues. V shed 3 bases and J shed 9 bases, with 9 bases lying between them. The CDR3 coding sequence is TGTGCCAGTAGTATGGGGCAAGTTGAGCAGTTCTTC. Protein sequence: CASSMGQVEQFF.

V is TRBV11-3 and J is TRBJ2-3; 11 positions match TRBD2. The CDR3 totals 16 residues. The germline gives CDR1 SGHNT, CDR2 YENEEA. V lost 5 bases to trimming and J lost 0 bases; unmatched junction nucleotides: 4. This CDR3 is CASSRGLAASTDTQYF. CDR3 DNA: TGTGCCAGCAGCAGGGGACTAGCGGCTAGCACAGATACGCAGTATTTT.

This clone was seen only once. This rearrangement joins TRBV5-1 to TRBJ2-5; D unclear. CDR1 SGHRS and CDR2 YFSETQ come from the germline V gene. CDR3 length: 13 residues. V was cut by 4 bases and J by 3 bases, with 10 bases left in between. The CDR3 is CASSNPSEETQYF. The CDR3 DNA sequence: TGCGCCAGCAGCAACCCTTCCGAAGAGACCCAGTACTTC.

This chain uses TRBV28 with TRBJ1-5; tentatively, D is TRBD1 (5 bases). The germline V gene has CDR1 MDHEN and CDR2 SYDVKM. V lost 5 bases and J lost 11, with 16 bases in between. The CDR3 sequence is 13 residues long. This chain's CDR3 is CASSRQHARAQHF. The DNA for the CDR3 is TGTGCCAGCAGTCGACAGCACGCAAGAGCCCAGCATTTT.

The chain couples TRBV7-2 to TRBJ2-1, with 9 bases fitting TRBD2. The V and J ends lost 4 bases and 0 bases, in that order; junction bases with no gene match: 10. This CDR3 is built from 18 residues. The germline CDR1 and CDR2 sequences are SGHTA and FQGNSA. In DNA form, the CDR3 reads TGTGCCAGCAGCTCACGTTTGGGCGGGAGGGTCTCCTACAATGAGCAGTTCTTC. Residues: CASSSRLGGRVSYNEQFF.

This chain uses TRBV5-6 with TRBJ2-1, with 10 bases fitting TRBD2. Trimming cost V 2 bases and J 6 bases; bases outside gene matches: 8. Germline values: CDR1 SGHDT, CDR2 YYEEEE. This CDR3 is 16 amino acids long. The chain's CDR3 is CASSLRAGGPGNEQFF. The CDR3 bases are TGTGCCAGCAGCTTACGAGCGGGAGGGCCCGGCAATGAGCAGTTCTTC.

The sample holds one count of this clone. This chain uses TRBV30 with TRBJ2-3; 16 nucleotides agree with TRBD2. V shed 4 bases, J shed 6 bases, and the junction held 10 bases outside the gene matches. Germline V gene sequence: CDR1 GTSNPN, CDR2 SVGIG (reference sequence). The CDR3 is 17 residues long. As DNA, the CDR3 is TGTGCCTGGACCCACGGGACTAGCGGGAGGGCCGGGGATACGCAGTATTTT. Its translation is CAWTHGTSGRAGDTQYF.

CDR3 amino acids: CASIKRGPYEQYF. The CDR3 nucleotides are TGTGCCAGCATAAAGCGGGGACCCTACGAGCAGTACTTC. The genes are TRBV28 and TRBJ2-7; 7 bases match TRBD2. V lost 7 bases and J lost 2; bases outside the gene matches: 5. From germline, CDR1 is MDHEN and CDR2 SYDVKM. The CDR3 length is 13 residues.

CDR3 sequence reads: CASNQGGEQYF. DNA for the CDR3: TGTGCCAGCAATCAAGGGGGCGAGCAGTACTTC. The genes are TRBV28 and TRBJ2-7; maybe TRBD1 (6 bases). The V end was cut by 7 bases, the J end by 6 bases, with 10 bases between. Germline loops: CDR1 MDHEN, CDR2 SYDVKM. The CDR3 covers 11 residues.

This clone was seen only once. This chain connects TRBV30 to TRBJ2-1; 9 bases line up with TRBD2. This CDR3 is built from 15 residues. Germline CDR1 GTSNPN, CDR2 SVGIG (reference sequence). Trimming removed 3 bases from V and 8 bases from J; junction bases left unmatched: 11. The CDR3 protein is CAWRRSASGIHEQFF. The CDR3 DNA reads TGTGCCTGGAGAAGGTCGGCTAGCGGGATCCATGAGCAGTTCTTC.